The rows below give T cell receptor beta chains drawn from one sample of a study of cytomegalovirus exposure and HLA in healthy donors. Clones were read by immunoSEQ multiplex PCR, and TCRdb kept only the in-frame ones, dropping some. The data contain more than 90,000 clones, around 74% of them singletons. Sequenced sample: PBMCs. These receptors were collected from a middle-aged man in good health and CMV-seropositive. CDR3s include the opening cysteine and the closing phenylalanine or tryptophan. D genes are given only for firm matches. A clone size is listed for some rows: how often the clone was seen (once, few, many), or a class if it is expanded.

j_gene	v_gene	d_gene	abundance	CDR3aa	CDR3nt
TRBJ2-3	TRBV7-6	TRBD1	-	CASSLGRGQADTQYF	TGTGCCAGCAGCTTAGGCAGGGGGCAGGCAGATACGCAGTATTTT
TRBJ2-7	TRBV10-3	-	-	CAIFGAPYEQYF	TGTGCCATCTTTGGGGCCCCCTACGAGCAGTACTTC
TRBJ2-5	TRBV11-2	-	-	CASSGQQETQYF	TGTGCCAGCAGCGGCCAGCAAGAGACCCAGTACTTC
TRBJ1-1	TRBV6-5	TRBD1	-	CASREDRLNTEAFF	TGTGCCAGCCGAGAGGACAGGTTGAACACTGAAGCTTTCTTT
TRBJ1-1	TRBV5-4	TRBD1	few	CASSSDRGRAFF	TGTGCCAGCAGCTCTGACAGGGGCAGAGCTTTCTTT
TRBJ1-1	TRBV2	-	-	CASSDIPQGAFF	TGTGCCAGCAGTGATATCCCGCAGGGGGCTTTCTTT
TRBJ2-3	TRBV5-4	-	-	CASSLDLSSQYF	TGTGCCAGCAGCTTGGATCTCAGTTCCCAGTATTTT
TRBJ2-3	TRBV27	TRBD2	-	CASSLSPGGVGDTQYF	TGTGCCAGCAGTTTATCCCCGGGGGGGGTGGGAGATACGCAGTATTTT
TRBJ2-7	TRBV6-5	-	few	CASSRRAQEAYEQYF	TGTGCCAGCAGTCGCCGCGCACAGGAAGCCTACGAGCAGTACTTC
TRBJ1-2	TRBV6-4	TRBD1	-	CASRRTGTASGYTF	TGTGCCAGCAGACGGACAGGGACGGCTTCCGGCTACACCTTC
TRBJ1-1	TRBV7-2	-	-	CASSLVHLNTEAFF	TGTGCCAGCAGCTTAGTCCATTTGAACACTGAAGCTTTCTTT
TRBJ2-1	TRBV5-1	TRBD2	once	CASSLDVPRGGGEQFF	TGCGCCAGCAGCCTAGACGTCCCGCGGGGGGGAGGTGAGCAGTTCTTC
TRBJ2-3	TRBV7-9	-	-	CASSLVLSGTDTQYF	TGTGCCAGCAGCTTAGTTCTGTCTGGCACAGATACGCAGTATTTT
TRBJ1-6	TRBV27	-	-	CASSLMGGPYNSPLHF	TGTGCCAGCAGTTTAATGGGGGGTCCCTATAATTCACCCCTCCACTTT
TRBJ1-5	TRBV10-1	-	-	CASSADSAQPQHF	TGCGCCAGCAGCGCTGACAGTGCTCAGCCCCAGCATTTT
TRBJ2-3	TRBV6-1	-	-	CASSDLLGAAGTQYF	TGTGCCAGCAGTGATTTGTTGGGGGCCGCAGGTACGCAGTATTTT
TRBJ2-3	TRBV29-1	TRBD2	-	CSVFTSGGSTDTQYF	TGCAGCGTTTTTACTAGCGGGGGATCCACAGATACGCAGTATTTT
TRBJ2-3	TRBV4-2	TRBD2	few	CASSQGAGLGSTDTQYF	TGTGCCAGCAGCCAAGGGGCGGGACTAGGGAGCACAGATACGCAGTATTTT
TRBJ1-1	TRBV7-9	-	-	CASSLALGQGTEAFF	TGTGCCAGCAGCTTAGCTCTGGGGCAAGGTACTGAAGCTTTCTTT
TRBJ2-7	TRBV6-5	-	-	CASSYGAGPEQYF	TGTGCCAGCAGTTATGGGGCAGGCCCCGAGCAGTACTTC
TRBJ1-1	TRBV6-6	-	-	CASSYTGFSAEAFF	TGTGCCAGCAGTTACACAGGGTTTTCCGCTGAAGCTTTCTTT
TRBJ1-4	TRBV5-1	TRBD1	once	CASSWGQGRSEKLFF	TGCGCCAGCAGCTGGGGACAGGGTCGGAGCGAAAAACTGTTTTTT
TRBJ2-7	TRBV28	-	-	CASRAGNRAIHEQYF	TGTGCCAGCAGGGCTGGGAACAGGGCAATCCACGAGCAGTACTTC
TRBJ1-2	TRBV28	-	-	CASRRQDRDYGYTF	TGTGCCAGCAGACGACAGGACCGTGACTATGGCTACACCTTC
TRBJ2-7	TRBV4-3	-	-	CASSQGRGGTYEQYF	TGCGCCAGCAGCCAAGGGAGGGGGGGCACCTACGAGCAGTACTTC
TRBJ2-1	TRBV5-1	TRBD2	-	CASSLGLAGYNEQFF	TGCGCCAGCAGCTTGGGACTAGCGGGATATAATGAGCAGTTCTTC
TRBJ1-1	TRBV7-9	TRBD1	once	CASSLDRGGNTEAFF	TGTGCCAGCAGCTTAGACAGGGGGGGGAACACTGAAGCTTTCTTT
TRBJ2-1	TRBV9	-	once	CASSVAKRGSYNEQFF	TGTGCCAGCAGCGTAGCTAAGCGTGGGAGTTACAATGAGCAGTTCTTC
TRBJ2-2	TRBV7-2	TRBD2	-	CASSPKRENTGELFF	TGTGCCAGCAGCCCCAAGCGGGAGAACACCGGGGAGCTGTTTTTT
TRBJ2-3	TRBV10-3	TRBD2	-	CAISKETSSGDTQYF	TGTGCCATCAGTAAAGAGACTAGCAGCGGAGATACGCAGTATTTT
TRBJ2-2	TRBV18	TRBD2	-	CASSPAGGASTGELFF	TGTGCCAGCTCACCAGCGGGAGGGGCGAGCACCGGGGAGCTGTTTTTT
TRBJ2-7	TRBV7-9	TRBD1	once	CASSLGTGDIHEQYF	TGTGCCAGCAGCTTAGGGACAGGGGATATCCACGAGCAGTACTTC
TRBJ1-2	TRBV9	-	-	CASSVTGNYGYTF	TGTGCCAGCAGCGTAACCGGGAACTATGGCTACACCTTC
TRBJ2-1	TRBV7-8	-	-	CASSSGGGGGYNEQFF	TGTGCCAGCAGCTCCGGGGGCGGGGGCGGGTACAATGAGCAGTTCTTC
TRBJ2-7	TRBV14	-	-	CASSRAYEQYF	TGTGCCAGCAGTCGTGCCTACGAGCAGTACTTC
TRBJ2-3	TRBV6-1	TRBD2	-	CASSEEGLGVYSGSTDTQYF	TGTGCCAGCAGTGAAGAGGGGTTGGGGGTATATAGCGGGAGCACAGATACGCAGTATTTT
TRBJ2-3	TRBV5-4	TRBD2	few	CASSHHGGLADTQYF	TGTGCCAGCAGCCACCACGGGGGGTTGGCAGATACGCAGTATTTT
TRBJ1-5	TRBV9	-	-	CASSVGQGLGQPQHF	TGTGCCAGCAGCGTAGGGCAGGGGCTTGGTCAGCCCCAGCATTTT
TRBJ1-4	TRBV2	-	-	CASNRATNEKLFF	TGTGCCAGCAACAGAGCAACTAATGAAAAACTGTTTTTT
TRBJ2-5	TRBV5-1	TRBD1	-	CASSLGAGTGGGETQYF	TGCGCCAGCAGCTTGGGCGCCGGGACAGGGGGCGGGGAGACCCAGTACTTC
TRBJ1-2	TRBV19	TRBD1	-	CASSILTGNDGYTF	TGTGCCAGTAGTATTTTGACAGGGAACGATGGCTACACCTTC
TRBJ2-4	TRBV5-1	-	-	CASSLVGGAAKNIQYF	TGCGCCAGCAGCTTGGTGGGGGGTGCGGCCAAAAACATTCAGTACTTC
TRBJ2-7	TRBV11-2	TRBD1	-	CASSAGTGVHEQYF	TGTGCCAGCAGTGCCGGGACAGGGGTCCACGAGCAGTACTTC
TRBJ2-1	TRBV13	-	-	CASSLGLAAPYNEQFF	TGTGCCAGCAGCTTAGGGCTAGCTGCCCCCTACAATGAGCAGTTCTTC
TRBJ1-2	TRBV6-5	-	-	CASRSDRNYGYTF	TGTGCCAGCAGATCGGACAGAAACTATGGCTACACCTTC
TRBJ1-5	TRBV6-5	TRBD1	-	CASSPTGEVQPQHF	TGTGCCAGCAGCCCGACAGGGGAGGTGCAGCCCCAGCATTTT
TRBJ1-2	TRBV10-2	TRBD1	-	CASTTGQGINNYGYTF	TGCGCCAGCACCACGGGACAGGGGATTAATAACTATGGCTACACCTTC
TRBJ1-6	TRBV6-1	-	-	CASSERDLGNSPLHF	TGTGCCAGCAGTGAGCGGGACCTCGGGAATTCACCCCTCCACTTT
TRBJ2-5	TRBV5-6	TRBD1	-	CASSLLLAGGVETQYF	TGTGCCAGCAGCTTGCTATTGGCAGGGGGAGTAGAGACCCAGTACTTC
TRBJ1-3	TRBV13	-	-	CASSFTGGGNTIYF	TGTGCCAGCAGCTTTACGGGAGGAGGAAACACCATATATTTT
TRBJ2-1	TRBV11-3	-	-	CASSPHGSTNNEQFF	TGTGCCAGCAGCCCCCACGGGAGCACCAACAATGAGCAGTTCTTC
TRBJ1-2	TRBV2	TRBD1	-	CASSFAGGVDGYTF	TGTGCCAGCAGTTTCGCAGGGGGCGTAGACGGCTACACCTTC
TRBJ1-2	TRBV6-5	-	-	CASRMTAGYGYTF	TGTGCCAGCAGAATGACAGCAGGCTATGGCTACACCTTC
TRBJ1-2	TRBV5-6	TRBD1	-	CASSRRQGNYGYTF	TGTGCCAGCAGCCGGAGACAGGGGAACTATGGCTACACCTTC
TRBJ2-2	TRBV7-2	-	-	CASREGSSPTGELFF	TGTGCCAGCAGGGAAGGGAGTAGCCCCACCGGGGAGCTGTTTTTT
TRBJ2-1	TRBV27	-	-	CASSTGGTTYEQFF	TGTGCCAGCTCCACGGGCGGGACCACCTATGAGCAGTTCTTC
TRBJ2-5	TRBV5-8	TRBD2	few	CASSLGRVAGFQETQYF	TGTGCCAGCAGCTTGGGGAGAGTAGCGGGTTTCCAAGAGACCCAGTACTTC
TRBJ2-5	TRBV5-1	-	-	CASSLGGIGETQYF	TGCGCCAGCAGCTTAGGCGGGATTGGAGAGACCCAGTACTTC
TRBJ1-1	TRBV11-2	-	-	CASSFPIRGTEAFF	TGTGCCAGCAGCTTTCCGATCAGGGGCACTGAAGCTTTCTTT